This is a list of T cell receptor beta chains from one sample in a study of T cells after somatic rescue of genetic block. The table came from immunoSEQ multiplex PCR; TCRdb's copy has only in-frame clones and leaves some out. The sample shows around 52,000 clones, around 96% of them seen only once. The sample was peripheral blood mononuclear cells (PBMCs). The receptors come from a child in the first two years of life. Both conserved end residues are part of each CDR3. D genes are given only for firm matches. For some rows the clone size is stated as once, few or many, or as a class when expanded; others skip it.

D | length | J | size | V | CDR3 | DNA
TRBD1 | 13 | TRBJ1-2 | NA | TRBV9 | CASSVAQGGGYTF | TGTGCCAGCAGCGTAGCCCAGGGGGGGGGCTACACCTTC
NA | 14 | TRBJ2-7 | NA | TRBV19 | CASSKVGVGYEQYF | TGTGCCAGTAGTAAGGTAGGGGTAGGCTACGAGCAGTACTTC
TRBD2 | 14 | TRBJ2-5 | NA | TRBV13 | CASSLGAGAQTQYF | TGTGCCAGCAGCTTAGGAGCGGGAGCCCAGACCCAGTACTTC
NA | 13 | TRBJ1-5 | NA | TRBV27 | CASSFRRDQPQHF | TGTGCCAGCAGCTTCAGGAGGGATCAGCCCCAGCATTTT
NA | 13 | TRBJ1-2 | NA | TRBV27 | CASSLGTNYGYTF | TGTGCCAGCAGTTTAGGGACAAACTATGGCTACACCTTC
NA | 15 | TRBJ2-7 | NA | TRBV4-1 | CASSPKRAPSYEQYF | TGCGCCAGCAGCCCAAAGCGGGCCCCCTCCTACGAGCAGTACTTC
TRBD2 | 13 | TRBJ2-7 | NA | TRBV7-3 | CASSARGGSEQYF | TGTGCCAGCAGCGCCCGGGGGGGTAGCGAGCAGTACTTC
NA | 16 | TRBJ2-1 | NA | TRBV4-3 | CASSQIYSGSYNEQFF | TGCGCCAGCAGCCAAATCTACAGCGGCTCCTACAATGAGCAGTTCTTC
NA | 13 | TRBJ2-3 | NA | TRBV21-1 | CASSKDSTDTQYF | TGTGCCAGCAGCAAAGACAGCACAGATACGCAGTATTTT
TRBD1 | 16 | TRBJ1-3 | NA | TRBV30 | CAWSVRKGASGNTIYF | TGTGCCTGGAGTGTACGAAAGGGGGCCTCTGGAAACACCATATATTTT
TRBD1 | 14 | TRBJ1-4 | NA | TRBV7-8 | CASSSRGANEKLFF | TGTGCCAGCAGCTCCAGGGGGGCTAATGAAAAACTGTTTTTT
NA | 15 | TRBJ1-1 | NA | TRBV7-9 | CASSLGHLMNTEAFF | TGTGCCAGCAGCTTAGGCCATCTGATGAACACTGAAGCTTTCTTT
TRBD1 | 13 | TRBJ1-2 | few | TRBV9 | CASSGTGGYGYTF | TGTGCCAGCAGCGGGACAGGGGGCTATGGCTACACCTTC
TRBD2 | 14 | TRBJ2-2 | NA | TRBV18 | CASSPLAGTGELFF | TGTGCCAGCTCACCCCTAGCGGGGACCGGGGAGCTGTTTTTT
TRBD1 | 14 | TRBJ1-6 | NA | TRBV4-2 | CASSQPDRGSPLHF | TGTGCCAGCAGCCAACCGGACAGGGGTTCACCCCTCCACTTT
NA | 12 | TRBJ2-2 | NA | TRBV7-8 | CASSLIMGELFF | TGTGCCAGCAGCCTGATAATGGGGGAGCTGTTTTTT
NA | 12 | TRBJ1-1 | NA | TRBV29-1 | CSVRTLHTEAFF | TGCAGCGTGAGGACCCTGCACACTGAAGCTTTCTTT
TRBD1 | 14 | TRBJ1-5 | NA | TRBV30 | CAWSAGQGNQPQHF | TGTGCCTGGAGCGCGGGACAGGGGAATCAGCCCCAGCATTTT
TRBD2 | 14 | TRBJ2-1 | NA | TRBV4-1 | CASSGTSGSNEQFF | TGCGCCAGCAGCGGGACTAGCGGGAGCAATGAGCAGTTCTTC
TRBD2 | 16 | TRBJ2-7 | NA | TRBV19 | CASSILPGLGPYEQYF | TGTGCCAGTAGTATCTTACCGGGACTAGGACCCTACGAGCAGTACTTC
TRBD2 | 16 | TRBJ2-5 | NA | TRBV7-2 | CASSSTSGNLWTTQYF | TGTGCCAGCAGCTCTACTAGCGGGAACCTGTGGACGACCCAGTACTTC
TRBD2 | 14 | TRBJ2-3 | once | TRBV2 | CASSEWREGDTQYF | TGTGCCAGCAGTGAGTGGCGGGAGGGGGATACGCAGTATTTT
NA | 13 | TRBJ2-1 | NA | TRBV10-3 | CATTWGVGNEQFF | TGTGCCACCACATGGGGGGTGGGCAATGAGCAGTTCTTC
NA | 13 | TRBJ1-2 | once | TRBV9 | CASSVGGSYGYTF | TGTGCCAGCAGCGTAGGTGGGTCTTATGGCTACACCTTC